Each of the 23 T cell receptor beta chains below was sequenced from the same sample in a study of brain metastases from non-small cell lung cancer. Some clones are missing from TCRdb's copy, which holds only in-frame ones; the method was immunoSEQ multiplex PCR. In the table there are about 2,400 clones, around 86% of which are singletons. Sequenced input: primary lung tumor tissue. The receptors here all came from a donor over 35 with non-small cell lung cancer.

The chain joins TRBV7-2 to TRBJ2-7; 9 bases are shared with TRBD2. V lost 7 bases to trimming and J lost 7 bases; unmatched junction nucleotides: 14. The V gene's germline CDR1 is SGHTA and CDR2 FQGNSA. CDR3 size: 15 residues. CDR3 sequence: CASTLRASGTGEQYF. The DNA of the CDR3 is TGTGCCAGCACCCTTCGGGCTAGCGGGACTGGAGAGCAGTACTTC.

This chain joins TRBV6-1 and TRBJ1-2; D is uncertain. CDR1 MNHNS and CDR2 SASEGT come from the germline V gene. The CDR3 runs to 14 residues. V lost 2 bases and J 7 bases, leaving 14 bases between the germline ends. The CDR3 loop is CASSENNRASGYTF. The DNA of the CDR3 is TGTGCCAGCAGTGAAAACAATAGGGCGAGTGGCTACACCTTC.

DNA for the CDR3: TGCGCCAGCAGCCCGGACAGGGCAAATGAGCAGTTCTTC. Translated, it gives CASSPDRANEQFF. The chain employs TRBV5-1 and TRBJ2-1; 8 nucleotides agree with TRBD1. From germline, CDR1 is SGHRS and CDR2 YFSETQ. V shed 4 bases, J shed 7 bases, and the junction held 4 bases outside the gene matches. This CDR3 has 13 amino acids.

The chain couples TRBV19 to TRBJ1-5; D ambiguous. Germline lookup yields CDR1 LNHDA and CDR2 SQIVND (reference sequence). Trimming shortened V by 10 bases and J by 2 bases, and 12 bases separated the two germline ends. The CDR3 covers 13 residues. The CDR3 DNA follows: TGTGCCACAATTTTGGACGGCAATCAGCCCCAGCATTTT. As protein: CATILDGNQPQHF.

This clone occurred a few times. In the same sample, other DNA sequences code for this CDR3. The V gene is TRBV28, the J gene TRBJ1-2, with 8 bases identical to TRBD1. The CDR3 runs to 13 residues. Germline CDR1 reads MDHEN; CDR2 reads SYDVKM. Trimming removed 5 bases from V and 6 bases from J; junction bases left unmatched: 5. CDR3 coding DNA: TGTGCCAGCAGTGGCCAGGGGGCCGATGGCTACACCTTC. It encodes CASSGQGADGYTF.

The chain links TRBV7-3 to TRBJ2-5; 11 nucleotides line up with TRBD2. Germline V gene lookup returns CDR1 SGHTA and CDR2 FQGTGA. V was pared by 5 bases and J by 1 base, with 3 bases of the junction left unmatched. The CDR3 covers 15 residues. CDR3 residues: CASSPSGGLQETQYF. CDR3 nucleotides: TGTGCCAGCAGCCCTAGCGGGGGGCTCCAAGAGACCCAGTACTTC.

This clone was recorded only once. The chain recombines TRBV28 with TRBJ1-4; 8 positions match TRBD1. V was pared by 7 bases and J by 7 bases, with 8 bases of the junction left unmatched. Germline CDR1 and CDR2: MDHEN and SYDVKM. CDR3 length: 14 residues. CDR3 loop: CASTLTGAGEKLFF. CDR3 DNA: TGTGCCAGCACTTTGACAGGGGCGGGTGAAAAACTGTTTTTT.

This CDR3 reads CASSQDAGTYNEQFF. In DNA form, the CDR3 reads TGTGCCAGCAGCCAAGATGCAGGAACCTACAATGAGCAGTTCTTC. The chain employs TRBV4-2 and TRBJ2-1; no clear D. The germline V and J ends were trimmed by 0 bases and 2 bases, with 8 bases remaining between them. This CDR3 is built from 15 residues. CDR1 and CDR2 from the germline V gene are LGHNA and YNFKEQ.

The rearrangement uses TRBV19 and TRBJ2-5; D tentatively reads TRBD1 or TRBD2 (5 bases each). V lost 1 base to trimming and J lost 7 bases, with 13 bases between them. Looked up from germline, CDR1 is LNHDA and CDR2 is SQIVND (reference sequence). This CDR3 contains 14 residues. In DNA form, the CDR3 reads TGTGCCAGTAGTATAGTTGGCAGGGACGGGACCCAGTACTTC. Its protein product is CASSIVGRDGTQYF.

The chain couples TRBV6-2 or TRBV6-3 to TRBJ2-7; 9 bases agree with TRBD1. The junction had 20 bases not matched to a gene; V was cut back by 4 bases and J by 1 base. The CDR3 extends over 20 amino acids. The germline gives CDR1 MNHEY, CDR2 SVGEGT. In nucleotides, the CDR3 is TGTGCCAGCAGTTTTCCCCTCCTCACCGGGACAGGGACCTTATCCTACGAGCAGTACTTC. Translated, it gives CASSFPLLTGTGTLSYEQYF.

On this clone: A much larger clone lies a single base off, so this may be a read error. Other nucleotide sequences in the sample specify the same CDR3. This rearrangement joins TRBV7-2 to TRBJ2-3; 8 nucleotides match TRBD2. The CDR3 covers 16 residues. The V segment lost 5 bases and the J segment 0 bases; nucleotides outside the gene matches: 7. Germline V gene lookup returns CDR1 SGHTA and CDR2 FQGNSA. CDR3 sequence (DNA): TGTGCCAGCAGCATTTTCAGCGGGGGAAGCACAGATACGCAGTATTTT. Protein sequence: CASSIFSGGSTDTQYF.

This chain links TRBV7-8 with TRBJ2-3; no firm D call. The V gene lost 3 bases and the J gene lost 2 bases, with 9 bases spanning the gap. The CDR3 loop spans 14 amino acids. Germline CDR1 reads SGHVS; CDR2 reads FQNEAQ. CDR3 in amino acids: CASSLQDHTDTQYF. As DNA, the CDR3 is TGTGCCAGCAGCTTGCAGGACCACACAGATACGCAGTATTTT.

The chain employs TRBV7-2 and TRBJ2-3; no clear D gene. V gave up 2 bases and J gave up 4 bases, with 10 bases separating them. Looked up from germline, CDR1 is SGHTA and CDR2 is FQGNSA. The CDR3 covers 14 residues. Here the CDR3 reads CASSLYGFPDTQYF. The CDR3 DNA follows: TGTGCCAGCAGCTTATATGGGTTCCCAGATACGCAGTATTTT.

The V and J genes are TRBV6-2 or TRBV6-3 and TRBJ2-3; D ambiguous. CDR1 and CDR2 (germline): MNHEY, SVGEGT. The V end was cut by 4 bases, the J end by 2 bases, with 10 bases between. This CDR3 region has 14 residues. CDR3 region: CASSSERLTDTQYF. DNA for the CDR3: TGTGCCAGCAGTTCTGAGCGCCTCACAGATACGCAGTATTTT.

The CDR3 region has the DNA TGTGCCAGCAGCCCCGGACTAGCGGGGGGGCGAGATACGCAGTATTTT. Its protein product is CASSPGLAGGRDTQYF. The chain uses TRBV7-9 and TRBJ2-3; 15 bases are shared with TRBD2. The CDR3 runs to 16 residues. Germline CDR1 is SEHNR and CDR2 is FQNEAQ (reference sequence). After removal of 5 bases from V and 5 bases from J, the junction contained 5 bases not matched to a gene.

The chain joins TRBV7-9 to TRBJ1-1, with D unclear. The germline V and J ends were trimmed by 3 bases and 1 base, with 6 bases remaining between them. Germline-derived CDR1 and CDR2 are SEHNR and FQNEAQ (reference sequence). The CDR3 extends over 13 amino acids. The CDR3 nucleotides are TGTGCCAGCAGCTTCGGCGGGAACACTGAAGCTTTCTTT. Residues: CASSFGGNTEAFF.

CDR3 amino acids: CSVERVGYTF. CDR3 DNA sequence: TGCAGCGTTGAACGGGTGGGCTACACCTTC. This rearrangement joins TRBV29-1 to TRBJ1-2; D is unclear. The ends were cut back, 2 bases at V and 8 bases at J, with 6 bases in the middle. The CDR3 totals 10 residues. Germline CDR1 is SQVTM and CDR2 is ANQGSEA. Drawing the rest from reference TRBV29-1 and TRBJ1-2, the complete variable domain is SAVISQKPSRDICQRGTSLTIQCQVDSQVTMMFWYRQQPGQSLTLIATANQGSEATYESGFVIDKFPISRPNLTFSTLTVSNMSPEDSSIYLCSVERVGYTFGSGTRLTVV.

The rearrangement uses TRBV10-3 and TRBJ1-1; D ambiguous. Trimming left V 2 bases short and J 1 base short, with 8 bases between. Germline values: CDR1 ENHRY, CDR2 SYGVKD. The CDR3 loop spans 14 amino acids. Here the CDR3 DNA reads TGTGCCATCAGTGAGAGGGATAAGAACACTGAAGCTTTCTTT. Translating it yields CAISERDKNTEAFF.

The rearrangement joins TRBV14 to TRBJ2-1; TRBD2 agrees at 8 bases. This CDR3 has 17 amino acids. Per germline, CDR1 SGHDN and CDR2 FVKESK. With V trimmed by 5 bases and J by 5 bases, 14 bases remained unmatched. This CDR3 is CASSSGRVAGGHNEQFF. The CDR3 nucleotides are TGTGCCAGCAGCTCTGGGAGGGTGGCGGGGGGCCACAATGAGCAGTTCTTC. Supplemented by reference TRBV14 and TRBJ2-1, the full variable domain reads EAGVTQFPSHSVIEKGQTVTLRCDPISGHDNLYWYRRVMGKEIKFLLHFVKESKQDESGMPNNRFLAERTGGTYSTLKVQPAELEDSGVYFCASSSGRVAGGHNEQFFGPGTRLTVL.

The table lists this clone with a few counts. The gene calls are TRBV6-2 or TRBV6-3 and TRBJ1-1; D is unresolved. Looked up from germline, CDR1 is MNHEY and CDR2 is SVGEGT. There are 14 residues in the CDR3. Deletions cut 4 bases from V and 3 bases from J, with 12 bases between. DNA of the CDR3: TGTGCCAGCAGTTCTGCCCACCCTGACACTGAAGCTTTCTTT. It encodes CASSSAHPDTEAFF.

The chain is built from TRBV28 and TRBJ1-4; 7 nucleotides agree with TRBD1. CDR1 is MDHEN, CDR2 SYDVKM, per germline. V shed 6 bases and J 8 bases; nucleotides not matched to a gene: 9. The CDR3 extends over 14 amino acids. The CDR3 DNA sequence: TGTGCCAGCAGCGGCAGGGGGTTAGGAGAAAAACTGTTTTTT. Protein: CASSGRGLGEKLFF.

The CDR3 coding sequence is TGTGCCAGCAGTTTATTTGCCGGGGCGCAGATGTTCCAAAACATTCAGTACTTC. It encodes CASSLFAGAQMFQNIQYF. The rearrangement joins TRBV27 to TRBJ2-4, with D perhaps given as TRBD1 or TRBD2 (5 bases each). CDR3 size: 18 residues. Germline V gives CDR1 MNHEY, CDR2 SMNVEV (reference sequence). The V end lost 1 base, the J end lost 5 bases, and 21 bases lay between the germline ends.

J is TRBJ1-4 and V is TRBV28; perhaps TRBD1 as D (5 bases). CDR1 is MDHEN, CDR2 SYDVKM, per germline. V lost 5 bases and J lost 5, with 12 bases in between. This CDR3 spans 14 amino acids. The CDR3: CASSRTSWNEKLFF. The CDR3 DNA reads TGTGCCAGCAGTCGGACAAGCTGGAATGAAAAACTGTTTTTT.